This T cell receptor (beta chain) comes out of a study of T cell responses to AZD1222 COVID-19 vaccine. Germline-derived CDR1 and CDR2 are SGHTA and FQGNSA. The V gene end was trimmed by 3 bases and the J gene end by 3 bases; junction bases not matched to a gene: 2. CDR3 length: 15 amino acids. This table comes from immunoSEQ multiplex PCR, and its TCRdb copy is limited to in-frame clones, with some not included. This sample yields approximately 150,000 clones, of which 91% are seen a single time; about 5% belongs to the top ten. This specimen consisted of peripheral blood, obtained on day 0 of AZD1222 vaccination. The chain employs TRBV7-2 and TRBJ1-1, with 12 positions matching TRBD1. The clonotype comes from an adult in good health. The CDR3 region has the DNA TGTGCCAGCAGCTTTGGGACAGGGGGCTACACTGAAGCTTTCTTT. It codes for CASSFGTGGYTEAFF.